Sequencing of this T cell receptor (beta chain) was carried out in a study of long-term antiretroviral therapy in people with HIV. Points on this clone: Its specificity is unknown.

With survey level as its setting, the immunoSEQ assay was v3.0. Generated by immunoSEQ multiplex PCR, the TCRdb table keeps only in-frame clones and is missing some. Among some 14,000 clones listed, over 80% were seen once. General study points: ART adherence was not documented, and neither viral resistance nor therapy changes had any data. HIV repertoires had narrower CDR3 length ranges than controls. Before ART, certain clones expanded, and these dominated the repertoire at all time points.

The specimen comprised unsorted PBMCs, sampled 1.8 years before starting antiretroviral therapy. This TCR was recovered from a woman in her thirties or forties with HIV.

DNA for the CDR3: TGTGCCAGCAGCGCACAAACCTCAGGAAAAACTAACTACGAGCAGTACTTC. This gives the protein CASSAQTSGKTNYEQYF. The rearrangement joins TRBV7-3 to TRBJ2-7; unclear D gene. The CDR3 spans 17 residues. V was pared by 5 bases and J by 3 bases, with 23 bases between. Looked up from germline, CDR1 is SGHTA and CDR2 is FQGTGA.